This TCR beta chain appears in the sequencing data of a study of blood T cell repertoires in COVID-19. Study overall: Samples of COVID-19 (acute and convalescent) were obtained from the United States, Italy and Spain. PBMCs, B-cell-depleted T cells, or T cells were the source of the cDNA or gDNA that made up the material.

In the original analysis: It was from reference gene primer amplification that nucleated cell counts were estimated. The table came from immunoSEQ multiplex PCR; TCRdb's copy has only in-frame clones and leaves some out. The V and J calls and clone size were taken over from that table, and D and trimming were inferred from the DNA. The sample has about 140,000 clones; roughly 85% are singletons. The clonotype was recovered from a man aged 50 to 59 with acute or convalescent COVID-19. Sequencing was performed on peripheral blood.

The CDR3 DNA reads TGCGCCAGCAGACAGGGCTCTGGAAACACCATATATTTT. Residues: CASRQGSGNTIYF. The rearrangement joins TRBV5-1 to TRBJ1-3, with a tentative D call TRBD1 (6 bases). The germline V gene has CDR1 SGHRS and CDR2 YFSETQ. Deletions cut 5 bases from V and 0 bases from J, with 6 bases between. The CDR3 has 13 residues.